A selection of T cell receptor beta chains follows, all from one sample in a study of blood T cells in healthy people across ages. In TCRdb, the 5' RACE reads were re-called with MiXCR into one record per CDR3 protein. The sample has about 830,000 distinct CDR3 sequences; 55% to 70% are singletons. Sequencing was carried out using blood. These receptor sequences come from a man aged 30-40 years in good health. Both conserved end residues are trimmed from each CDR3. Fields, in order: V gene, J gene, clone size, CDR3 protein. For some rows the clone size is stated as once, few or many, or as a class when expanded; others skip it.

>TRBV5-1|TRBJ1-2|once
ASKKQGADYGYT
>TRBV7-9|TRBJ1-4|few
ASRSGAADEKLF
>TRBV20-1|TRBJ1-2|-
SARDPGGTNYGYT
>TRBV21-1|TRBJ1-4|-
ASSKSFEGSMEKLF
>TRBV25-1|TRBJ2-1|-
ASSGRLAGYNEQF
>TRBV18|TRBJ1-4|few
ASSPVGGGEKLF
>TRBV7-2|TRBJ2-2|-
ASSLKFGGELF
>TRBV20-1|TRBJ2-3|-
SAQAGELTDTQY
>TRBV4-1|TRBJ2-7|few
ASSQDMTGGFNEQY
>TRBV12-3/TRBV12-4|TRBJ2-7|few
ASSLGLAGAYEQY
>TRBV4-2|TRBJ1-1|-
ASSQGENTEAF
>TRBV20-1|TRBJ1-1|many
SAIRGLNTEAF
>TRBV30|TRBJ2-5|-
AWSGGYKAQY
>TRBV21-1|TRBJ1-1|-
ASSPSGVGATEAF
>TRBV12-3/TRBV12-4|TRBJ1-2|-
ASRALGGNGYT
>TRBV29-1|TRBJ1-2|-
SVWGQYIYNGYT
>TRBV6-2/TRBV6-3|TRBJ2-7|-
ASSLRTSVKY
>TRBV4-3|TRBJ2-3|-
ASSQESGFGADTQY
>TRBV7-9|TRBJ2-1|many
ASSARGTSGSNEQF
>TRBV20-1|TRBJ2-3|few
SPKRAGGAYTDTQY
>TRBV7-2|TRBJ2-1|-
ASLSGGGNEQF
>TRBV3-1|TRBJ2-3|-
ASSQEGLDTQY
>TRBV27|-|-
ASSFRLGEQY
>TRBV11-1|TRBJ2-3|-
ASSFRRDRGPDTQY
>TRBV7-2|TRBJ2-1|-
ASSLSWLAHNEQF
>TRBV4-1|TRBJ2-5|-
ASNQEDGRPGTQY
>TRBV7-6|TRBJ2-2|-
ASSLSGTANTGELF